This TCR beta chain was sequenced during a study of T-cell memory formation after mild COVID-19. The study, taken as a whole, reports: Day 15 to 85 contracting clones showed balanced CD4/CD8; day 15 to 37 expanders favored CD4+. Of the contracting clones, CD4+ ones lay mainly in CM and EM, and CD8+ ones in EMRA.

Germline CDR1 SGHRS, CDR2 YFSETQ. The CDR3 has 15 residues. V gave up 0 bases and J gave up 8 bases, with 14 bases separating them. MiXCR, applied by TCRdb to the 5' RACE reads, yields one record per CDR3 protein. The sample includes about 130,000 distinct CDR3 sequences, 17% of them seen just once. This clonotype showed up many times. Its specificity is not known. The chain joins TRBV5-1 to TRBJ1-4; D unclear. What was sequenced was PBMCs or a T cell subset sorted from them (not recorded which). This clonotype was obtained from a man younger than 35 who had mild COVID-19 (a few samples of this study predate the infection). Cell type and time point are not known. CDR3 amino acids: CASSLASQEGEKLFF. The CDR3 nucleotides read TGCGCCAGCAGCTTGGCCAGCCAGGAGGGAGAAAAACTGTTTTTT.